This T cell receptor (beta chain) was recovered during a study of cytomegalovirus exposure and HLA in healthy donors. Findings and limits, study-wide: Trimming of TCR beta V- and J-genes showed a link, identified in a later analysis, to a missense DCLRE1C variant. The authors considered a cluster of highly shared sequence variants likely to be a sequencing artifact. TCR beta sequences reportedly predicted most subjects' HLA-A and HLA-B alleles accurately.

V lost 4 bases, J lost 0 bases, and 8 bases lay in between. In germline, CDR1 is ENHRY, CDR2 SYGVKD. The CDR3 sequence is 14 residues long. Notes on this clone: Its target is not known.

13 Jbeta primers and 60 Vbeta primers were used for the PCR. Original handling: In a later analysis, some 80 million unique TCR beta chains included roughly 11 million shared by two or more donors. Assay used: immunoSEQ multiplex PCR; TCRdb lists only in-frame clones, some missing. V, J and clone size derive from that table, while D and trimming were established from the DNA sequence. In the table there are 70,000 to 95,000 clones, less than 75% of which are singletons. This receptor was identified in a woman aged 25-40 years in good health and CMV-seropositive. The chain uses TRBV10-3 and TRBJ2-3; D possibly corresponds to TRBD2 (6 bases). Sequenced input: PBMCs. CDR3 sequence (DNA): TGTGCCATCAGTGGGGGGACTAGCACAGATACGCAGTATTTT. Its translation is CAISGGTSTDTQYF.